These 25 T cell receptor beta chains share one sample of origin, sequenced in a study of OX40 agonist ivuxolimab in advanced cancers. Only in-frame clones appear in the TCRdb table, and some are missing; sequencing was by immunoSEQ multiplex PCR. The sample includes about 60,000 clones, 87% of them seen just once. Specimen: CD4+ or CD8+ T cells sorted from blood, collected in a trial of the OX40 agonist ivuxolimab. All receptors come from an adult with an advanced solid tumor such as melanoma, head and neck, liver or kidney cancer.

The gene calls are TRBV11-1 and TRBJ2-1; possibly TRBD2 for D (6 bases). Trimming cost V 2 bases and J 0 bases, with 17 bases left between them. The CDR3 runs 18 residues. Germline V gene lookup returns CDR1 SGHAT and CDR2 FQDESV (reference sequence). The DNA for the CDR3 is TGTGCCAGCAGCTTACGCGGGACTTCGTCCAGCTCCTACAATGAGCAGTTCTTC. Translated, it gives CASSLRGTSSSSYNEQFF. Full variable domain (rest looked up from reference TRBV11-1 and TRBJ2-1): EAEVAQSPRYKITEKSQAVAFWCDPISGHATLYWYRQILGQGPELLVQFQDESVVDDSQLPKDRFSAERLKGVDSTLKIQPAELGDSAMYLCASSLRGTSSSSYNEQFFGPGTRLTVL.

The gene calls are TRBV6-1 and TRBJ2-7; the D gene is possibly TRBD1 (5 bases). Germline CDR1 MNHNS, CDR2 SASEGT. V was clipped by 2 bases and J by 2 bases, with 16 bases between them. The CDR3 consists of 16 residues. The CDR3: CASSESHRTRTYEQYF. CDR3 DNA: TGTGCCAGCAGTGAATCTCACAGGACGAGGACCTACGAGCAGTACTTC.

CDR3 amino acids: CASSYSGGGGEKLFF. The CDR3 DNA reads as TGTGCCAGCAGTTACTCAGGGGGCGGAGGCGAAAAACTGTTTTTT. The chain is built from TRBV6-5 and TRBJ1-4; 7 bases align to TRBD1. J gave up 8 bases and V 0 bases, and 6 bases lay outside the gene matches. The CDR3 sequence is 15 residues long. Per germline, CDR1 MNHEY and CDR2 SVGAGI.

The CDR3 here is CASRAGGWSNQPQHF. In DNA form, the CDR3 reads TGTGCCAGCAGGGCGGGGGGGTGGAGCAATCAGCCCCAGCATTTT. The chain is built from TRBV28 and TRBJ1-5; possible D gene TRBD1, 5 bases. In germline, CDR1 is MDHEN, CDR2 SYDVKM. The CDR3 totals 15 residues. V lost 6 bases and J 1 base, leaving 13 bases between the germline ends.

The gene calls are TRBV10-2 and TRBJ1-5; the D gene is possibly TRBD1 (5 bases). Germline CDR1 WSHSY, CDR2 SAAADI. This CDR3 has 16 residues. V was cut by 0 bases and J by 1 base, with 10 bases left in between. The CDR3 DNA is TGCGCCAGCAGTGAGTCGGGGGTAGGGAGCAATCAGCCCCAGCATTTT. The encoded protein is CASSESGVGSNQPQHF.

CDR3 bases: TGTGCCAGCTCACCAAATGGTGTCTCTGGGGCCAACGTCCTGACTTTC. Protein sequence: CASSPNGVSGANVLTF. The V call is TRBV18, the J call TRBJ2-6, with D uncertain. Deletions cut 2 bases from V and 0 bases from J, with 8 bases between. The CDR3 consists of 16 residues. Germline CDR1 and CDR2: KGHSH and LQKENI.

This clone was detected only a few times. V and J are TRBV6-1 and TRBJ1-4; D perhaps matches TRBD1 (5 bases). Germline V gives CDR1 MNHNS, CDR2 SASEGT. The CDR3 consists of 15 residues. Trimming took off 6 bases at V and 3 bases at J, with 14 bases between the two ends. The CDR3 coding sequence is TGTGCCAGCAGCCATCGGACATCGGCTAATGAAAAACTGTTTTTT. Protein: CASSHRTSANEKLFF.

The chain combines TRBV2 with TRBJ2-2; D remains unclear. This CDR3 spans 15 amino acids. Germline V lookup: CDR1 SNHLY, CDR2 FYNNEI. V was clipped by 0 bases and J by 4 bases, with 9 bases between them. The DNA for the CDR3 is TGTGCCAGCAGTGAAGCGCTTCGACCCACCGGGGAGCTGTTTTTT. This translates into CASSEALRPTGELFF.

The V call is TRBV6-1, the J call TRBJ2-3, with D perhaps matching TRBD1 (6 bases). Germline CDR1 reads MNHNS; CDR2 reads SASEGT. The V end lost 1 base, the J end lost 11 bases, and 16 bases lay between the germline ends. The CDR3 consists of 14 residues. CDR3: CASSEGGLRGVQYF. Here the CDR3 DNA reads TGTGCCAGCAGTGAAGGGGGTCTCAGGGGAGTGCAGTATTTT.

This chain uses TRBV18 with TRBJ2-1, with 7 positions matching TRBD2. The CDR3 covers 15 residues. CDR1 is KGHSH, CDR2 LQKENI, per germline. The V and J ends lost 1 base and 4 bases, in that order; junction bases with no gene match: 4. Here the CDR3 reads CASSPLSGAYNEQFF. Written as DNA, the CDR3 is TGTGCCAGCTCACCACTGAGCGGGGCTTACAATGAGCAGTTCTTC.

This chain uses TRBV28 with TRBJ2-7; TRBD2 matches at 8 bases. The CDR3 totals 16 residues. V shed 2 bases, J shed 6 bases, and the junction held 12 bases outside the gene matches. Germline loops: CDR1 MDHEN, CDR2 SYDVKM. CDR3 protein: CASSLREIAGRGEQYF. As DNA, the CDR3 is TGTGCCAGCAGTTTAAGGGAAATAGCGGGAAGGGGCGAGCAGTACTTC.

This clone came up a few times. The rearrangement links TRBV28 to TRBJ1-2, with D possibly being TRBD1 (5 bases). V gave up 2 bases and J gave up 4 bases, with 8 bases separating them. CDR1 is MDHEN, CDR2 SYDVKM, per germline. The CDR3 is 13 residues long. The CDR3 bases are TGTGCCAGCAGTTTACAGGGTGGCTATGGCTACACCTTC. Translating it yields CASSLQGGYGYTF.

V usage is TRBV27 and J usage is TRBJ2-6; D not resolved. The V end lost 2 bases, the J end lost 1 base, and 9 bases lay between the germline ends. CDR1 and CDR2 (germline): MNHEY, SMNVEV (reference sequence). There are 16 residues in the CDR3. CDR3 region: CASSLIHTSGANVLTF. CDR3 bases: TGTGCCAGCAGTTTAATTCACACATCTGGGGCCAACGTCCTGACTTTC.

This chain connects TRBV7-8 to TRBJ2-6; D not certain. Germline V gene data show CDR1 as SGHVS and CDR2 as FQNEAQ. V was clipped by 3 bases and J by 1 base, with 13 bases between them. The CDR3 runs 17 residues. The CDR3 protein is CASSLAYAQSGANVLTF. The CDR3 DNA follows: TGTGCCAGCAGCTTGGCCTACGCCCAGTCTGGGGCCAACGTCCTGACTTTC.

This chain uses TRBV12-5 with TRBJ2-1; 13 bases are shared with TRBD2. V shed 2 bases, J shed 4 bases, and the junction held 5 bases outside the gene matches. The CDR3 totals 17 residues. Germline V gene sequence: CDR1 LGHNT, CDR2 FRNRAP. Here the CDR3 reads CASGLTGLAGAYNEQFF. For the CDR3, the DNA is TGTGCTAGTGGTTTGACCGGACTAGCGGGAGCTTACAATGAGCAGTTCTTC.

This chain uses TRBV5-4 with TRBJ2-2; 10 bases map to TRBD2. With V trimmed by 6 bases and J by 5 bases, 7 bases remained unmatched. Germline V gene lookup returns CDR1 SGHNT and CDR2 YYREEE (reference sequence). The CDR3 loop spans 15 amino acids. The CDR3 here is CASNRAGGPTGELFF. The CDR3 coding sequence is TGTGCCAGCAACCGAGCGGGAGGGCCAACCGGGGAGCTGTTTTTT.

The rearrangement uses TRBV28 and TRBJ2-7, with 8 nucleotides matching TRBD1. CDR1 MDHEN and CDR2 SYDVKM come from the germline V gene. Germline trimming cut 7 bases from V and 8 bases from J; bases unmatched to any gene: 16. The CDR3 is 15 residues long. For the CDR3, the DNA is TGTGCCAGCACTCATCGACCGGGACAGGATACGAAGCAGTACTTC. Its protein product is CASTHRPGQDTKQYF. The variable domain in full, completed from reference TRBV28 and TRBJ2-7, reads DVKVTQSSRYLVKRTGEKVFLECVQDMDHENMFWYRQDPGLGLRLIYFSYDVKMKEKGDIPEGYSVSREKKERFSLILESASTNQTSMYLCASTHRPGQDTKQYFGPGTRLTVT.

This chain links TRBV15 with TRBJ2-3; the match to TRBD1 covers 8 bases. V was pared by 2 bases and J by 5 bases, with 12 bases of the junction left unmatched. The CDR3 spans 17 residues. From germline, CDR1 is LNHNV and CDR2 YYDKDF (reference sequence). This CDR3 is CATSRHTGTGSLDTQYF. CDR3 coding DNA: TGTGCCACCAGCAGACACACCGGGACAGGAAGTTTAGATACGCAGTATTTT.

This clone has only one observation. The J gene is TRBJ2-3, the V gene TRBV7-3; 11 bases match TRBD2. CDR1 is SGHTA, CDR2 FQGTGA, per germline. The V and J ends lost 5 bases and 6 bases, in that order; junction bases with no gene match: 7. CDR3 length equals 15 residues. The CDR3: CASSVLAGVSDTQYF. The CDR3 nucleotides are TGTGCCAGCAGCGTACTAGCGGGAGTAAGCGATACGCAGTATTTT.

This clone was counted a single time. The chain combines TRBV28 with TRBJ1-5; tentatively, D is TRBD1 (6 bases). Germline loops: CDR1 MDHEN, CDR2 SYDVKM. Trimming took 7 bases from V and 3 from J, leaving 13 bases between them. This CDR3 region has 14 residues. The CDR3: CASTSGTPNQPQHF. The CDR3 nucleotides read TGTGCCAGCACCTCCGGGACACCCAATCAGCCCCAGCATTTT.

V and J are TRBV5-6 and TRBJ2-7; D remains unclear. The ends were cut back, 1 base at V and 1 base at J, with 6 bases in the middle. Germline CDR1 and CDR2: SGHDT and YYEEEE. The CDR3 is 13 amino acids. CDR3 in amino acids: CASSLRASYEQYF. The CDR3 coding sequence is TGTGCCAGCAGCTTGAGGGCTTCCTACGAGCAGTACTTC.

This chain joins TRBV6-6 and TRBJ1-4, with D perhaps matching TRBD1 (5 bases). This CDR3 has 15 residues. V lost 2 bases to trimming and J lost 4 bases, with 11 bases between them. Germline CDR1 and CDR2: MNHNY and SVGAGI (reference sequence). CDR3 nucleotides: TGTGCCAGCAGTTACCCAGAAGGGGATAATGAAAAACTGTTTTTT. The encoded protein is CASSYPEGDNEKLFF.

The table lists this clone with a count of one. The rearrangement links TRBV12-5 to TRBJ2-3; D not certain. The length of the CDR3 is 13 residues. V gave up 2 bases and J gave up 3 bases, with 6 bases separating them. CDR1 is LGHNT, CDR2 FRNRAP, per germline. CDR3 protein: CASGLRVTDTQYF. In DNA form, the CDR3 reads TGTGCTAGTGGTTTGAGAGTGACAGATACGCAGTATTTT.

V and J are TRBV28 and TRBJ1-2; 7 bases are a match to TRBD1. Germline trimming cut 6 bases from V and 4 bases from J; bases unmatched to any gene: 8. The V gene's germline CDR1 is MDHEN and CDR2 SYDVKM. The CDR3 length is 14 residues. The CDR3, as DNA: TGTGCCAGCAGGCCGAGCGGGACAGCCTATGGCTACACCTTC. It translates to CASRPSGTAYGYTF.

This rearrangement joins TRBV28 to TRBJ2-5; TRBD1 or TRBD2 may be the D gene (6 bases each). The V end was cut by 3 bases, the J end by 4 bases, with 15 bases between. The CDR3 spans 15 residues. CDR1 and CDR2 (germline): MDHEN, SYDVKM. CDR3 nucleotides: TGTGCCAGCAGTTTGGGTGGAGGGGGGAGAGAGACCCAGTACTTC. Encoded protein: CASSLGGGGRETQYF.